The T cell receptor (beta chain) under discussion was sequenced for a study of blood T cell repertoires in COVID-19. Original analysis: Reference gene primer amplification gave nucleated cell count estimates. The repertoire was sequenced with immunoSEQ multiplex PCR; TCRdb's copy has only in-frame clones and lacks some. The V and J calls and clone size were taken over from that table, and D and trimming were inferred from the DNA. The sample consists of roughly 250,000 clones, more than 75% of them appearing once. The clonotype was recovered from a man in his forties who had recovered from COVID-19. The sequenced sample consisted of peripheral blood.

CDR3: CASSLEVREQYF. The CDR3 nucleotides read TGTGCCAGCAGCTTAGAAGTTCGGGAGCAGTACTTC. The genes are TRBV11-3 and TRBJ2-7; D gene uncertain. CDR3 length: 12 residues. V was cut by 0 bases and J by 7 bases, with 7 bases left in between. Germline V gives CDR1 SGHNT, CDR2 YENEEA.